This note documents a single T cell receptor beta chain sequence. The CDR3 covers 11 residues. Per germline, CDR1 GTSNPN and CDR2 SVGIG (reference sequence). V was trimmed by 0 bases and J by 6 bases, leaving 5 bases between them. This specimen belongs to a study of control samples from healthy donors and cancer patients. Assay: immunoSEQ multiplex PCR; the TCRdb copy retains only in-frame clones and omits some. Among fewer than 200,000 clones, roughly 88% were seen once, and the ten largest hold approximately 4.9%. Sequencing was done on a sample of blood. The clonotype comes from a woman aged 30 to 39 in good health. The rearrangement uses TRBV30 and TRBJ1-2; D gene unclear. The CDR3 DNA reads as TGTGCCTGGAGTGTACACAATGGCTACACCTTC. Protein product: CAWSVHNGYTF.